Listed here are 21 T cell receptor beta chains from one sample, sequenced in a study of blood T cell repertoires in COVID-19. Sequencing was performed with immunoSEQ multiplex PCR; in TCRdb, only in-frame clones are kept and a portion is missing. The data show about 430,000 clones, with 80% to 90% seen just once and 0.8% to 1% held by the top ten. Sequencing was performed on peripheral blood. The receptors shown here come from a young man with COVID-19, enrolled during active disease.

This clone was seen a single time. V gene TRBV10-3 combines with J gene TRBJ2-7, with 7 bases identical to TRBD1. Trimming cost V 2 bases and J 3 bases; bases outside gene matches: 4. Germline-derived CDR1 and CDR2 are ENHRY and SYGVKD. The CDR3 extends over 14 amino acids. CDR3 nucleotide sequence: TGTGCCATCAGTGAGGTGGGGGACAGCTACGAGCAGTACTTC. This translates into CAISEVGDSYEQYF.

The chain links TRBV6-2 or TRBV6-3 to TRBJ1-1, with 10 bases identical to TRBD1. Germline V gene lookup returns CDR1 MNHEY and CDR2 SVGEGT. This CDR3 comprises 16 residues. J lost 3 bases, V lost 5 bases, and 9 bases had no gene match. This CDR3 is CASSTPDRGRDTEAFF. In DNA form, the CDR3 reads TGTGCCAGCAGTACCCCGGACAGGGGGAGGGACACTGAAGCTTTCTTT.

The chain combines TRBV5-1 with TRBJ2-1, with a tentative D call TRBD2 (5 bases). The germline V gene encodes CDR1 SGHRS and CDR2 YFSETQ. Trimming left V 4 bases short and J 4 bases short, with 18 bases between. The CDR3 length is 16 residues. CDR3 coding DNA: TGCGCCAGCAGCCCCCGTAGCGAGCGGCAATACAATGAGCAGTTCTTC. Amino acid sequence: CASSPRSERQYNEQFF.

The V and J genes are TRBV27 and TRBJ1-1; no firm D call. Between the trimmed V and J ends, which lost 6 bases and 1 base, there was a span of 9 bases. Germline V gene lookup returns CDR1 MNHEY and CDR2 SMNVEV (reference sequence). The length of the CDR3 is 13 residues. CDR3 in amino acids: CASSLQSNTEAFF. CDR3 sequence (DNA): TGTGCCAGCAGCCTACAGTCGAACACTGAAGCTTTCTTT.

V gene TRBV5-6 combines with J gene TRBJ2-1, with D tentatively TRBD1 (5 bases). In germline, CDR1 is SGHDT, CDR2 YYEEEE. Trimming removed 0 bases from V and 4 bases from J, with 8 bases in between. This CDR3 has 14 residues. Here the CDR3 DNA reads TGTGCCAGCAGCTTGGGACAGAATTACAATGAGCAGTTCTTC. It specifies CASSLGQNYNEQFF.

The chain carries TRBV28 and TRBJ2-5; a possible D gene is TRBD1 (8 bases). There are 15 residues in the CDR3. Germline V gene lookup returns CDR1 MDHEN and CDR2 SYDVKM. V shed 5 bases and J shed 3 bases, with 16 bases lying between them. This chain's CDR3 is CASSIYRGGEETQYF. The DNA for the CDR3 is TGTGCCAGCAGTATCTACAGGGGGGGTGAAGAGACCCAGTACTTC.

The rearrangement links TRBV6-2 or TRBV6-3 to TRBJ1-5; 7 bases line up with TRBD1. There are 14 residues in the CDR3. V lost 4 bases to trimming and J lost 12 bases; unmatched junction nucleotides: 12. Germline V gene lookup returns CDR1 MNHEY and CDR2 SVGEGT. CDR3 loop: CASSFTSRGWVQHF. The DNA for the CDR3 is TGTGCCAGCAGTTTCACCTCCAGGGGGTGGGTCCAGCATTTT.

Here the CDR3 DNA reads TGCAGCGTTTTGTTAACTAGTCTGGGCGAGCAGTACTTC. It encodes CSVLLTSLGEQYF. This chain links TRBV29-1 with TRBJ2-7, with D possibly being TRBD2 (5 bases). Trimming shortened V by 5 bases and J by 6 bases, and 17 bases separated the two germline ends. Germline V gene sequence: CDR1 SQVTM, CDR2 ANQGSEA. The CDR3 is 13 residues long.

DNA of the CDR3: TGTGCCAGCAGTGAGTGGGTCGGGACTGAAGCTTTCTTT. This encodes CASSEWVGTEAFF. The chain combines TRBV2 with TRBJ1-1; unclear D gene. Per germline, CDR1 SNHLY and CDR2 FYNNEI. This CDR3 comprises 13 residues. V lost 3 bases and J 5 bases, leaving 10 bases between the germline ends.

This clone was seen only once. The rearrangement links TRBV5-1 to TRBJ2-2, with D maybe TRBD2 (5 bases). The V end lost 0 bases, the J end lost 4 bases, and 10 bases lay between the germline ends. This CDR3 spans 15 amino acids. The germline gives CDR1 SGHRS, CDR2 YFSETQ. CDR3 in DNA: TGCGCCAGCAGCTTGGGGGGAGCTGGCACCGGGGAGCTGTTTTTT. Translation: CASSLGGAGTGELFF.

This chain joins TRBV18 and TRBJ2-5, with 7 bases matching TRBD1. V shed 1 base and J 1 base; nucleotides not matched to a gene: 3. The CDR3 runs to 15 residues. Germline values: CDR1 KGHSH, CDR2 LQKENI. The CDR3 protein is CASSPLRQGQETQYF. Here the CDR3 DNA reads TGTGCCAGCTCACCACTAAGACAGGGCCAAGAGACCCAGTACTTC.

The genes are TRBV10-1 and TRBJ2-7; 9 positions agree with TRBD1. The V gene end was trimmed by 5 bases and the J gene end by 2 bases; junction bases not matched to a gene: 4. There are 14 residues in the CDR3. Germline V gives CDR1 WNHNN, CDR2 SYGVQD (reference sequence). The CDR3 DNA follows: TGCGCCAGCAGTCGGGACAGGGCGCCCTACGAGCAGTACTTC. This encodes CASSRDRAPYEQYF.

This chain joins TRBV7-9 and TRBJ2-1; 11 bases match TRBD2. Trimming at V came to 1 base and at J to 5 bases, leaving 4 bases not matched to a gene. The germline V gene has CDR1 SEHNR and CDR2 FQNEAQ (reference sequence). This CDR3 comprises 16 residues. CDR3 bases: TGTGCCAGCAGCTTAGTTAGCGGGGGGGCCCACAATGAGCAGTTCTTC. It is translated as CASSLVSGGAHNEQFF. The full variable domain, completed using reference TRBV7-9 and TRBJ2-1, is DTGVSQNPRHKITKRGQNVTFRCDPISEHNRLYWYRQTLGQGPEFLTYFQNEAQLEKSRLLSDRFSAERPKGSFSTLEIQRTEQGDSAMYLCASSLVSGGAHNEQFFGPGTRLTVL.

The V and J genes are TRBV9 and TRBJ1-6; no reliable D call. The CDR3 has 15 residues. CDR1 is SGDLS, CDR2 YYNGEE, per germline. Between the trimmed V and J ends, which lost 3 bases and 3 bases, there was a span of 10 bases. CDR3 nucleotides: TGTGCCAGCAGCGCGCGTCTAGACTATAATTCACCCCTCCACTTT. It specifies CASSARLDYNSPLHF.

This sequence joins TRBV24-1 and TRBJ2-1, with 8 bases that match TRBD2. V shed 5 bases, J shed 5 bases, and the junction held 4 bases outside the gene matches. The germline V gene has CDR1 KGHDR and CDR2 SFDVKD. The CDR3 totals 14 residues. The CDR3 is CATSVGLVDNEQFF. In nucleotides, the CDR3 is TGTGCCACCAGTGTGGGACTAGTTGACAATGAGCAGTTCTTC.

This sequence joins TRBV6-5 and TRBJ2-1; D is perhaps TRBD1 (6 bases). Trimming pared 4 bases from V and 4 bases from J, leaving 17 bases between. The V gene's germline CDR1 is MNHEY and CDR2 SVGAGI. The CDR3 is made up of 16 amino acids. CDR3 sequence (DNA): TGTGCCAGCAGTTCTACCCCAGGGGCCCCATACAATGAGCAGTTCTTC. Its translation: CASSSTPGAPYNEQFF.

The chain carries TRBV19 and TRBJ2-3; TRBD1 matches at 7 bases. Germline values: CDR1 LNHDA, CDR2 SQIVND (reference sequence). J gave up 2 bases and V 4 bases, and 12 bases lay outside the gene matches. CDR3 length: 17 amino acids. In DNA, the CDR3 is TGTGCCAGTAGTACCCGACAGGGCATGGGGGACACAGATACGCAGTATTTT. This encodes CASSTRQGMGDTDTQYF.

This chain connects TRBV25-1 to TRBJ2-2; D may be TRBD1 (5 bases). V lost 5 bases and J lost 6, with 7 bases in between. Germline-derived CDR1 and CDR2 are MGHDK and SYGVNS. The CDR3 sequence is 12 residues long. CDR3 sequence (DNA): TGTGCCAGCAGTAAGGGGTCCGGGGAGCTGTTTTTT. Translation: CASSKGSGELFF.

J is TRBJ2-2 and V is TRBV2, with TRBD1 matching over 7 bases. The CDR3 sequence is 14 residues long. The V gene's germline CDR1 is SNHLY and CDR2 FYNNEI. With 4 bases clipped from V and 6 bases from J, the junction kept 5 bases outside the gene matches. The chain's CDR3 is CASSGRGLSGELFF. DNA of the CDR3: TGTGCCAGCAGTGGCAGGGGGTTGTCCGGGGAGCTGTTTTTT.

The V gene is TRBV5-1, the J gene TRBJ2-1; TRBD2 matches at 7 bases. The V and J ends lost 1 base and 1 base, in that order; junction bases with no gene match: 2. The CDR3 is 15 residues long. The V gene's germline CDR1 is SGHRS and CDR2 YFSETQ. CDR3 sequence (DNA): TGCGCCAGCAGCTTGCAGCGGGGATCCTACAATGAGCAGTTCTTC. Its protein is CASSLQRGSYNEQFF.

The chain links TRBV5-1 to TRBJ1-6; TRBD1 aligns across 8 bases. CDR3 length equals 15 residues. V lost 0 bases and J lost 7; bases outside the gene matches: 3. CDR1 and CDR2 (germline): SGHRS, YFSETQ. The DNA for the CDR3 is TGCGCCAGCAGCTTGGGGACAGGGTTCAATTCACCCCTCCACTTT. Its translation: CASSLGTGFNSPLHF.